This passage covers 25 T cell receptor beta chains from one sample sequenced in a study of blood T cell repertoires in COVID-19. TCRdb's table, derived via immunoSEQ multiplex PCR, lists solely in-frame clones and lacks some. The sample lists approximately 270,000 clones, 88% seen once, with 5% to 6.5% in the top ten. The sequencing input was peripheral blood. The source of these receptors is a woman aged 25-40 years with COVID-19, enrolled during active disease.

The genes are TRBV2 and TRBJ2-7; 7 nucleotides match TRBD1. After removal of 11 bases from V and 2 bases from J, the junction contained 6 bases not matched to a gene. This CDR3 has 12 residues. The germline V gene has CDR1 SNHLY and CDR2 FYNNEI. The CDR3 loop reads CAGQGQTYEQYF. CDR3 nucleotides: TGTGCCGGCCAGGGACAGACCTACGAGCAGTACTTC.

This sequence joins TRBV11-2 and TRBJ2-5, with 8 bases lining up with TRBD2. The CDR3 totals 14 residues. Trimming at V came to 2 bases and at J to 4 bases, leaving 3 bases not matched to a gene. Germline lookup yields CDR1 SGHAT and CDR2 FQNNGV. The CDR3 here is CASSLMTSAETQYF. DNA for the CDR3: TGTGCCAGCAGCTTAATGACTAGCGCAGAGACCCAGTACTTC.

The CDR3 is CASTQGASGNQPQHF. The CDR3 nucleotides read TGTGCCAGCACGCAGGGGGCGAGTGGCAATCAGCCCCAGCATTTT. V usage is TRBV2 and J usage is TRBJ1-5, with 8 bases matching TRBD1. Trimming took 7 bases from V and 2 from J; bases not matched to a gene: 7. Germline CDR1 SNHLY, CDR2 FYNNEI. The CDR3 is 15 amino acids.

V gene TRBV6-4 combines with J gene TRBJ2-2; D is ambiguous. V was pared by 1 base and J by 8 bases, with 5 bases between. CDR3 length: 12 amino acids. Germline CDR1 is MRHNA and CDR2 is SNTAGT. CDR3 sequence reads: CASSDLTGELFF. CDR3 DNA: TGTGCCAGCAGTGACTTAACAGGGGAGCTGTTTTTT.

The CDR3 DNA follows: TGCGCCAGCACCCAGGACGGATCCAAAGGGGATGGCTACACCTTC. Its protein product is CASTQDGSKGDGYTF. The chain couples TRBV5-1 to TRBJ1-2, with a possible D match to TRBD1 (5 bases). V was shortened by 6 bases and J by 6 bases, with 21 bases between the two germline ends. CDR1 and CDR2 (germline): SGHRS, YFSETQ. The CDR3 sequence is 15 residues long.

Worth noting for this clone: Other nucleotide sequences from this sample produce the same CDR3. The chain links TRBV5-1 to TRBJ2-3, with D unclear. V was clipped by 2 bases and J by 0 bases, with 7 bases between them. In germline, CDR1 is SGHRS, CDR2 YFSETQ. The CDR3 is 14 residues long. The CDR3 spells CASSLDSSTDTQYF. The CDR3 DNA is TGCGCCAGCAGCTTAGACTCGAGCACAGATACGCAGTATTTT.

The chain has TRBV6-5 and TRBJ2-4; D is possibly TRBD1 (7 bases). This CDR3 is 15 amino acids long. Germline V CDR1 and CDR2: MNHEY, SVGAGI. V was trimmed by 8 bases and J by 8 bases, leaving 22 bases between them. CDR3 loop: CASRTTGAWGDIQYF. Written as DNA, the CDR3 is TGTGCCAGCCGAACCACAGGGGCATGGGGGGACATTCAGTACTTC.

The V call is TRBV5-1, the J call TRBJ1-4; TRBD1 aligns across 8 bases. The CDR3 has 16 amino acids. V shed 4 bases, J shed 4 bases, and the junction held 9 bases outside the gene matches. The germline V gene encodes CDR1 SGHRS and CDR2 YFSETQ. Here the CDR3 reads CASSRYPGQVNEKLFF. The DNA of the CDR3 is TGCGCCAGCAGCAGATATCCGGGACAGGTTAATGAAAAACTGTTTTTT.

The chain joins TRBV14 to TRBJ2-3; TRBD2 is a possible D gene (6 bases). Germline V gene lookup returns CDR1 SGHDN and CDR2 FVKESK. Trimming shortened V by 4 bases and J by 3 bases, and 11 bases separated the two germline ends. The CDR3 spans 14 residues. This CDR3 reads CASSPRTTTDTQYF. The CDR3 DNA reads TGTGCCAGCAGCCCTCGGACTACGACAGATACGCAGTATTTT.

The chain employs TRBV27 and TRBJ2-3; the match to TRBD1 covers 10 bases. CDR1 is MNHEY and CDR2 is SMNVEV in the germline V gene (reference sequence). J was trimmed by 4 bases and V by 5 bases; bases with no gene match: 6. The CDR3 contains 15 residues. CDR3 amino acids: CASSPRDRGPDTQYF. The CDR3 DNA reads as TGTGCCAGCAGTCCCAGGGACAGGGGTCCAGATACGCAGTATTTT.

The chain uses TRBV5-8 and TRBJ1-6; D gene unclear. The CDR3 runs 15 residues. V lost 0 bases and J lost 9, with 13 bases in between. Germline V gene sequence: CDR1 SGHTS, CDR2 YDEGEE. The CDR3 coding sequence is TGTGCCAGCAGCTTGGATTGGGGTGGAGGTTCACCCCTCCACTTT. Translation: CASSLDWGGGSPLHF. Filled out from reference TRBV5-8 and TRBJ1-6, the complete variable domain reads EAGVTQSPTHLIKTRGQQATLRCSPISGHTSVYWYQQALGLGLQFLLWYDEGEERNRGNFPPRFSGRQFPNYSSELNVNALELEDSALYLCASSLDWGGGSPLHFGNGTRLTVT.

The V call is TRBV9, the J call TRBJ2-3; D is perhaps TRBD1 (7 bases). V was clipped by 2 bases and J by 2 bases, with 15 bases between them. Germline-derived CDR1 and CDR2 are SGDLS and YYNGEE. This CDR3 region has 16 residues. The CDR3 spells CASSVRGRGVTDTQYF. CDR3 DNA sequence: TGTGCCAGCAGCGTTAGGGGCAGGGGGGTCACAGATACGCAGTATTTT.

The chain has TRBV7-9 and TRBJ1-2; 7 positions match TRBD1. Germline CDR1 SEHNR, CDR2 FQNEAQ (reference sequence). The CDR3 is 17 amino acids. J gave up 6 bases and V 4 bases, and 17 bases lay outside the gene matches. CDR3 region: CASSSGRTGLGPNGYTF. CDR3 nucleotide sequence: TGTGCCAGCAGCTCCGGTAGGACAGGATTGGGCCCTAATGGCTACACCTTC.

Here the CDR3 DNA reads TGTGCCAGCAGCTTAGGACTAGCGGGAGTAGAGACCCAGTACTTC. This gives the protein CASSLGLAGVETQYF. The chain joins TRBV7-2 to TRBJ2-5; the match to TRBD2 covers 12 bases. With 1 base clipped from V and 4 bases from J, the junction kept 1 base outside the gene matches. The CDR3 has 15 amino acids. Germline CDR1 SGHTA, CDR2 FQGNSA.

The CDR3 sequence is CASSPRGTREETQYF. The CDR3 DNA is TGTGCCAGCAGCCCCAGGGGGACTAGAGAAGAGACCCAGTACTTC. V and J are TRBV7-9 and TRBJ2-5, with D perhaps TRBD2 (8 bases). Germline CDR1 is SEHNR and CDR2 is FQNEAQ (reference sequence). The CDR3 extends over 15 amino acids. V lost 5 bases to trimming and J lost 3 bases, with 16 bases between them.

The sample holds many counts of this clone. The CDR3 DNA is TGTGCCAGCAGTTATGGTAGCGGGAACCCTTACGAGCAGTACGTC. Protein product: CASSYGSGNPYEQYV. This chain links TRBV6-2 or TRBV6-3 with TRBJ2-7; TRBD2 matches 8 bases. This CDR3 is 15 amino acids long. Trimming cost V 3 bases and J 4 bases; bases outside gene matches: 8. CDR1 and CDR2 from the germline V gene are MNHEY and SVGEGT.

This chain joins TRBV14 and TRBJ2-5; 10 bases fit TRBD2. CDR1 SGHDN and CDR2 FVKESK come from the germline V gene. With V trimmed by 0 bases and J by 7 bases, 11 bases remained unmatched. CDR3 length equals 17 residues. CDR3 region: CASSQDMSSGGVRTQYF. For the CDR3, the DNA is TGTGCCAGCAGCCAAGATATGTCCAGCGGGGGGGTGAGGACCCAGTACTTC. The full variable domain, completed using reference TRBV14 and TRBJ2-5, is EAGVTQFPSHSVIEKGQTVTLRCDPISGHDNLYWYRRVMGKEIKFLLHFVKESKQDESGMPNNRFLAERTGGTYSTLKVQPAELEDSGVYFCASSQDMSSGGVRTQYFGPGTRLLVL.

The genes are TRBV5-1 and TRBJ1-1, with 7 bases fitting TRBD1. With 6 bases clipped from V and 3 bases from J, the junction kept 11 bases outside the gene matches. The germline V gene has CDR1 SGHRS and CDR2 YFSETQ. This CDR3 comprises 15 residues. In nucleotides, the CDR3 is TGCGCCAGCACCCTACAGGGGAATGCTGACACTGAAGCTTTCTTT. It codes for CASTLQGNADTEAFF. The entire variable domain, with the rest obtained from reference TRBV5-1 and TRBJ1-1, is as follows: KAGVTQTPRYLIKTRGQQVTLSCSPISGHRSVSWYQQTPGQGLQFLFEYFSETQRNKGNFPGRFSGRQFSNSRSEMNVSTLELGDSALYLCASTLQGNADTEAFFGQGTRLTVV.

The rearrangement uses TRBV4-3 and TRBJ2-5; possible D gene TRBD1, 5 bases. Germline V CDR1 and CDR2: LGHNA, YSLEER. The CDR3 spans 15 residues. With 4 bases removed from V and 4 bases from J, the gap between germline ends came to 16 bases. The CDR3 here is CASSPHPRRAETQYF. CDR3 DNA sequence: TGCGCCAGCAGCCCGCACCCGCGCAGGGCAGAGACCCAGTACTTC.

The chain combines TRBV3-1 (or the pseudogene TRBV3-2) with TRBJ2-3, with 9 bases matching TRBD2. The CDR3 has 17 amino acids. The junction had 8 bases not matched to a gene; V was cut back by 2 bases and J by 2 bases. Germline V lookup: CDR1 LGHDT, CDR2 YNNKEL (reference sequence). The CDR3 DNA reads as TGTGCCAGCAGCCAACCCCCAACTAGCGGGTACACAGATACGCAGTATTTT. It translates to CASSQPPTSGYTDTQYF.

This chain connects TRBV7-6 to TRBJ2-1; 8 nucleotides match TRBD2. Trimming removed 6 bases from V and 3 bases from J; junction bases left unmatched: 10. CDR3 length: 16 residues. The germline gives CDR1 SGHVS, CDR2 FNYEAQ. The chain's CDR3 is CASSPLAGGLYNEQFF. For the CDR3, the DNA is TGTGCCAGCAGTCCTCTAGCGGGTGGCCTCTACAATGAGCAGTTCTTC.

Written as DNA, the CDR3 is TGTGCCATCAGTGACTCGATGGGGGGAGATGGCTACACCTTC. This encodes CAISDSMGGDGYTF. This chain uses TRBV10-3 with TRBJ1-2, with a weak D call TRBD1 (5 bases). V dropped 3 bases and J dropped 6 bases, with 14 bases sitting between them. The length of the CDR3 is 14 residues. CDR1 is ENHRY and CDR2 is SYGVKD in the germline V gene.

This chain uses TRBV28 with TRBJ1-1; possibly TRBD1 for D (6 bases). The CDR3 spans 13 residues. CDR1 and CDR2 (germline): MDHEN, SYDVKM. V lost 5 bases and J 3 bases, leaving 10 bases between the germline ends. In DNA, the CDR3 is TGTGCCAGCAGTCCCAACAGGGACACTGAAGCTTTCTTT. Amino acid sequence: CASSPNRDTEAFF.

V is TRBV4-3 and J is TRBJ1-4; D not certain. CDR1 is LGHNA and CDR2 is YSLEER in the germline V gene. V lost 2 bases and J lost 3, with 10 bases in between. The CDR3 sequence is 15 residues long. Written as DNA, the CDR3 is TGCGCCAGCAGCCAAAAGAGGGAAGCTAATGAAAAACTGTTTTTT. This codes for CASSQKREANEKLFF.

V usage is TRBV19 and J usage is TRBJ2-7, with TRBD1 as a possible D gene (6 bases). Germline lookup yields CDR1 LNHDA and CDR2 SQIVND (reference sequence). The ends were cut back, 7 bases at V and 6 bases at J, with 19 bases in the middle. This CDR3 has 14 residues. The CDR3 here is CASTGTLGLGEQYF. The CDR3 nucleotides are TGTGCCAGTACCGGGACATTGGGGCTCGGCGAGCAGTACTTC.